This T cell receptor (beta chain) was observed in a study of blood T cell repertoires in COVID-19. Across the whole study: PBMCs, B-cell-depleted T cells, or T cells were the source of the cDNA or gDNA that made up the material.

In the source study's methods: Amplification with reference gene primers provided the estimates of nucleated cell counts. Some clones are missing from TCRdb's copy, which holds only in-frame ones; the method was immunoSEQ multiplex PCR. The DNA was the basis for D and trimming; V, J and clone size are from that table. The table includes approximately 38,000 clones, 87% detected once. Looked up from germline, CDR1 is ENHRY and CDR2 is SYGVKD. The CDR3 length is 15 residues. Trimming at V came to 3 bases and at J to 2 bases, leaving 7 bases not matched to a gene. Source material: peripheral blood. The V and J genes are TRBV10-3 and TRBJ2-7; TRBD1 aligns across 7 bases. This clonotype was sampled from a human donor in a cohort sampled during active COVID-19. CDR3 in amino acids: CAISEERQGPYEQYF. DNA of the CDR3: TGTGCCATCAGTGAAGAGAGACAGGGACCCTACGAGCAGTACTTC.